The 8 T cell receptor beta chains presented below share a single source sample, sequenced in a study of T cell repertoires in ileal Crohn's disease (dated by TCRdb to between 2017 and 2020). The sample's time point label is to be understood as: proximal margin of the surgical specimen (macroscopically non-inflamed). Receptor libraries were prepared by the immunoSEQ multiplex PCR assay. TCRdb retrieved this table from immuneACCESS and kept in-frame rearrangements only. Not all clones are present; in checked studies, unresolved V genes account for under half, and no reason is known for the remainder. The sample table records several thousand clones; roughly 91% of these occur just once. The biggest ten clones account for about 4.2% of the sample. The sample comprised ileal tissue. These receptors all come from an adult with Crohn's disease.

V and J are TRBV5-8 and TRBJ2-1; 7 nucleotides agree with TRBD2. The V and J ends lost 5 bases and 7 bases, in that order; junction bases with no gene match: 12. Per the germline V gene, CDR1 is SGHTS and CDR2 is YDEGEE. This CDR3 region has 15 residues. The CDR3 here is CASRALADLWNEQFF. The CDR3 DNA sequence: TGTGCCAGCAGGGCTCTAGCGGACCTCTGGAATGAGCAGTTCTTC.

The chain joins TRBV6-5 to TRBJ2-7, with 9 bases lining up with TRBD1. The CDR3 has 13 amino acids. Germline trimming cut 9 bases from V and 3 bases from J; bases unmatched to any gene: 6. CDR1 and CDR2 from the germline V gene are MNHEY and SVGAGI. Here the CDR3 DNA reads TGTGCCAGACAGGGGGCGGTATGCTACGAGCAGTACTTC. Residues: CARQGAVCYEQYF.

The CDR3 is CASSPRTDYEQYF. For the CDR3, the DNA is TGTGCCAGCTCACCGAGGACAGACTACGAGCAGTACTTC. The genes are TRBV18 and TRBJ2-7, with TRBD1 as a possible D gene (6 bases). Germline values: CDR1 KGHSH, CDR2 LQKENI. The CDR3 has 13 residues. Trimming took 3 bases from V and 3 from J, leaving 9 bases between them.

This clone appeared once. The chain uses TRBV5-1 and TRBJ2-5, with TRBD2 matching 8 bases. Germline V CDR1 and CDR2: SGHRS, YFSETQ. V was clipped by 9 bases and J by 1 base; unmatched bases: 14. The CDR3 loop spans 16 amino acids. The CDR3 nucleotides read TGCGCCAAAGCGGGGGCCCACAGGGATGTCCAAGAGACCCAGTACTTC. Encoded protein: CAKAGAHRDVQETQYF. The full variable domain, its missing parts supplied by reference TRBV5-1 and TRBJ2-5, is KAGVTQTPRYLIKTRGQQVTLSCSPISGHRSVSWYQQTPGQGLQFLFEYFSETQRNKGNFPGRFSGRQFSNSRSEMNVSTLELGDSALYLCAKAGAHRDVQETQYFGPGTRLLVL.

The CDR3 sequence is CASSLQGKWATEAFF. As DNA, the CDR3 is TGTGCCAGCAGTCTTCAGGGGAAGTGGGCCACTGAAGCTTTCTTT. The rearrangement joins TRBV2 to TRBJ1-1, with TRBD1 as a possible D gene (6 bases). The V end was cut by 5 bases, the J end by 4 bases, with 17 bases between. Looked up from germline, CDR1 is SNHLY and CDR2 is FYNNEI. The CDR3 consists of 15 residues.

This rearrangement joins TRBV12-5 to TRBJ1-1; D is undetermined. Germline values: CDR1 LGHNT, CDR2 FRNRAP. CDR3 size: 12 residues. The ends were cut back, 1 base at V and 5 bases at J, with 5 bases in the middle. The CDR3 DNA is TGTGCTAGTGGTTTGGCCCGTACTGAAGCTTTCTTT. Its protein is CASGLARTEAFF.

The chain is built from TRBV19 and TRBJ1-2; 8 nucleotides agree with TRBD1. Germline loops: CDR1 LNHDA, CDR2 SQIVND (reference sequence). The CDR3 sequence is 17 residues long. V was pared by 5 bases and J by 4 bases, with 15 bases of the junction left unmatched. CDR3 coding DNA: TGTGCCAGTAGTCCCAGCGGGACAGGAGCCAACTTCTATGGCTACACCTTC. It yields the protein CASSPSGTGANFYGYTF.

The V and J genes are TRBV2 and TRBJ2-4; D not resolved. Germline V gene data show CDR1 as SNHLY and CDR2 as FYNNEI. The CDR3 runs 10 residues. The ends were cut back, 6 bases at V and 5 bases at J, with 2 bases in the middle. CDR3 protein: CASRENIQYF. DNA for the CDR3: TGTGCCAGCAGGGAAAACATTCAGTACTTC.